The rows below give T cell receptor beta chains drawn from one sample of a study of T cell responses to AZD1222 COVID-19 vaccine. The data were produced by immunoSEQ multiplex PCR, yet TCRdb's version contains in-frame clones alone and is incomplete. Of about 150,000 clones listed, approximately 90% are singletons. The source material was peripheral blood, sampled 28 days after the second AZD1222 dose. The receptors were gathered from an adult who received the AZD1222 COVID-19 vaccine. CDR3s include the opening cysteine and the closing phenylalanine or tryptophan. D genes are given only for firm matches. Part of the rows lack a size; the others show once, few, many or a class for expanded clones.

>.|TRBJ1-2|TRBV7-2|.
TGTGCCAGCAGCAGGGGGATCTTTGGCTACACCTTC
CASSRGIFGYTF
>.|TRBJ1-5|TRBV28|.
TGTGCCAGCAGTTTATGGGGGCTGAGGCAGGGCAATCAGCCCCAGCATTTT
CASSLWGLRQGNQPQHF
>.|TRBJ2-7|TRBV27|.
TGTGCCAGCAGTTTAATGGAGAGCTCCTACGAGCAGTACTTC
CASSLMESSYEQYF
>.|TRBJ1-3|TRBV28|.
TGTGCCAGCAGCACCAATGGAAACACCATATATTTT
CASSTNGNTIYF
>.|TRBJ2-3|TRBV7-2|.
TGTGCCAGCAGCTTAGCGGGCTGGGCAGATACGCAGTATTTT
CASSLAGWADTQYF
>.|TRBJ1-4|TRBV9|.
TGTGCCAGCAGCGTAGCTACGGCGCAGAATGAAAAACTGTTTTTT
CASSVATAQNEKLFF
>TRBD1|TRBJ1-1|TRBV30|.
TGTGCCTGGAACCGGGGGACAGGGGGGTACACTGAAGCTTTCTTT
CAWNRGTGGYTEAFF
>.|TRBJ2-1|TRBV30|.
TGTGCCTGGAGTGACGGAGCGAGCTCCTACAATGAGCAGTTCTTC
CAWSDGASSYNEQFF
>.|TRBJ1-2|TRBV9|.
TGTGCCAGCAGCCCGGGACACCAGAACTATGGCTACACCTTC
CASSPGHQNYGYTF
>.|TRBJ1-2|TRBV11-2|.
TGTGCCAGCAGCTCGCCGCGGACCTCCGCTAACTATGGCTACACCTTC
CASSSPRTSANYGYTF
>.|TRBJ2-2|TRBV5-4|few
TGTGCCAGCAGCTTGGAGGTGACCGGGGAGCTGTTTTTT
CASSLEVTGELFF
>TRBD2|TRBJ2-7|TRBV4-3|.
TGCGCCAGCAGCCAAGATAGTACTAGCTGGGAGGGCGAGCAGTACTTC
CASSQDSTSWEGEQYF
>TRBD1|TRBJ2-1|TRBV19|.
TGTGCCAGTACCCGGACAGGGCGGTACAATGAGCAGTTCTTC
CASTRTGRYNEQFF
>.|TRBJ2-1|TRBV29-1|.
TGCAGCGCCGTGCCCGCCCTAGCGAACAATGAGCAGTTCTTC
CSAVPALANNEQFF
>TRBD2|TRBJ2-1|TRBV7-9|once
TGTGCCAGCAGCCCCCAGAAGAGCGGGAGGGCCTACAATGAGCAGTTCTTC
CASSPQKSGRAYNEQFF
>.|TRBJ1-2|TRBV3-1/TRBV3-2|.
TGTGCCAGCAGCCAATACACCGCTAACTATGGCTACACCTTC
CASSQYTANYGYTF
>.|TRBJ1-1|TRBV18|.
TGTGCCAGCTCGCGGCAGGACCTCAATCGGGTCACTGAAGCTTTCTTT
CASSRQDLNRVTEAFF
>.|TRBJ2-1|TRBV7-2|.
TGTGCCAGCAGCTTAGCTGCCGGGTCATCCTACAATGAGCAGTTCTTC
CASSLAAGSSYNEQFF
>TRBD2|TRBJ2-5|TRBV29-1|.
TGCAGCGTTGCGGCTAGCGGAGTTCAAGAGACCCAGTACTTC
CSVAASGVQETQYF
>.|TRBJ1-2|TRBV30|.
TGTGCCTCCGGACAGAGCTATGGCTACACCTTC
CASGQSYGYTF
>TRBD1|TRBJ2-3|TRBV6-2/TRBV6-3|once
TGTGCCAGCAGTGGTAAGGGGGCGAGCACAGATACGCAGTATTTT
CASSGKGASTDTQYF
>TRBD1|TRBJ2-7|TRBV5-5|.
TGTGCCAGCAGCTTGGTTTGGGACAGGAGGTCGGCCGAGCAGTACTTC
CASSLVWDRRSAEQYF
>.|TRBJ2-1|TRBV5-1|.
TGCGCCAGCAGCTTGGCCGGTCGGGAAGTATGGAATGAGCAGTTCTTC
CASSLAGREVWNEQFF
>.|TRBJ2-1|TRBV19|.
TGTGCCAGTAGACGACAGGGAGGTGAGCAGTTCTTC
CASRRQGGEQFF